Below, one T cell receptor beta chain is given with its context. Its specificity is not known. The same CDR3 is also encoded by other DNA sequences in this sample. Trimming stripped 2 bases from V and 5 bases from J, with 8 bases between. The germline CDR1 and CDR2 sequences are SGHNT and YYREEE (reference sequence). The CDR3 contains 14 residues. This sample was included in a study of cytomegalovirus exposure and HLA in healthy donors. Use of 60 Vbeta and 13 Jbeta primers characterized the PCR. Authors' data handling: Later, tens of millions of unique TCR beta chains were counted in an analysis, and about 10 million of them were shared. Clones were sequenced by immunoSEQ multiplex PCR, and TCRdb holds only the in-frame ones, with some missing. The DNA was the basis for D and trimming; V, J and clone size are from that table. The data hold around 140,000 clones, with 79% observed a single time. Findings and limits, study-wide: What a later analysis reportedly showed was that an Asian-associated ancestry cluster had fewer N-insertions than the roughly 700-donor mean. In a later analysis, at a false discovery rate of 0.05, some 15,000 TCR beta sequences were associated with HLA alleles. TCR beta V segments were, for the most part, productive about 87% or about 30% of the time in an earlier analysis.

The sequenced material came from PBMCs. This chain uses TRBV5-4 with TRBJ1-6; a possible D gene is TRBD1 (5 bases). The receptor was derived from a male donor in good health and CMV-seronegative. The CDR3 DNA is TGTGCCAGCAGCTTACAGGATAATAATTCACCCCTCCACTTT. It is translated as CASSLQDNNSPLHF.